Listed here is a single T cell receptor beta chain. CDR3 size: 11 residues. Germline V gene sequence: CDR1 MNHEY, CDR2 SMNVEV (reference sequence). Trimming took off 4 bases at V and 4 bases at J, with 4 bases between the two ends. The study recruited people aged about 18 to 89 years across 20 to 30 US areas. Either two negative PCRs, clearance, or symptom resolution qualified Cohort 3 donors as recovered. This entry belongs to a study of blood T cell repertoires in COVID-19. Original analysis: The assay estimated nucleated cells by amplifying reference gene primers. The repertoire was sequenced with immunoSEQ multiplex PCR; TCRdb's copy has only in-frame clones and lacks some. D and trimming were read from the DNA, whereas the V and J calls and clone size are those reported in that table. The table lists about 200,000 clones, 85% of them singletons, with around 19% in the top ten.

The receptor was isolated from a man aged 40-50 years who had recovered from COVID-19. Sequenced sample: PBMCs or T cells enriched from blood (not recorded which). The chain joins TRBV27 to TRBJ1-2; no firm D call. The CDR3 coding sequence is TGTGCCAGCAGTTCCGGCTATGGCTACACCTTC. It encodes CASSSGYGYTF.